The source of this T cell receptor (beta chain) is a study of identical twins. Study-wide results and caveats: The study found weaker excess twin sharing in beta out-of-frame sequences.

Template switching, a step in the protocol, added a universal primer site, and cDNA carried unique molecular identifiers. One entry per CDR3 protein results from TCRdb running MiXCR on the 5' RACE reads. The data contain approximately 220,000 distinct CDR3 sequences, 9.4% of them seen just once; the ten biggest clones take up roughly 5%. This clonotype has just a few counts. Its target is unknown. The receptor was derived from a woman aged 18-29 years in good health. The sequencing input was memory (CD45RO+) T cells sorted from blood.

This CDR3 is CASSRRVGGQWGYTF. For the CDR3, the DNA is TGTGCCAGTAGTCGGCGCGTGGGAGGACAGTGGGGCTACACCTTC. The J gene is TRBJ1-2, the V gene TRBV19, with D perhaps matching TRBD1 (6 bases). The CDR3 is 15 residues long. CDR1 and CDR2 (germline): LNHDA, SQIVND (reference sequence). V was clipped by 5 bases and J by 8 bases, with 21 bases between them.